This TCR beta chain was identified during a study of blood T cell repertoires in COVID-19. Study as a whole: From T cells, B-cell-depleted T cells, or PBMCs came the material, which was cDNA or gDNA.

Clones were read by immunoSEQ multiplex PCR, and TCRdb kept only the in-frame ones, dropping some. Found here are 90,000 or so clones, about 90% of them singletons; the top ten hold about 1.8%. This clone was observed a handful of times. V was clipped by 5 bases and J by 1 base, with 11 bases between them. Per the germline V gene, CDR1 is SEHNR and CDR2 is FQNEAQ (reference sequence). The CDR3 covers 14 residues. The source of this sequence is a human donor with active COVID-19. The donor label of this sample is uncertain. V is TRBV7-9 and J is TRBJ1-2; possibly TRBD1 for D (5 bases). Sequencing used peripheral blood. The CDR3 protein is CASSLPGHNYGYTF. The CDR3 DNA reads as TGTGCCAGCAGCCTACCCGGACATAACTATGGCTACACCTTC.